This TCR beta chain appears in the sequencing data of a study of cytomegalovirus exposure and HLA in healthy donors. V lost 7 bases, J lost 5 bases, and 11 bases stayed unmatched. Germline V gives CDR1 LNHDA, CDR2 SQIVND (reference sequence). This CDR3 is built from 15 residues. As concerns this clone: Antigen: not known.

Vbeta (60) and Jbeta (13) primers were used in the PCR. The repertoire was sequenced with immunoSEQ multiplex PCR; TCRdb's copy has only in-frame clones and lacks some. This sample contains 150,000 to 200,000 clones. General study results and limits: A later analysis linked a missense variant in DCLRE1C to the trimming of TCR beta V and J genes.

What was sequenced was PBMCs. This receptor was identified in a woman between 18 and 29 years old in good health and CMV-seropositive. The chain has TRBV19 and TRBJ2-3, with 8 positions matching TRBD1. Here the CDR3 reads CASNRAGGLVDTQYF. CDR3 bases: TGTGCCAGTAACAGGGCAGGGGGCCTAGTAGATACGCAGTATTTT.